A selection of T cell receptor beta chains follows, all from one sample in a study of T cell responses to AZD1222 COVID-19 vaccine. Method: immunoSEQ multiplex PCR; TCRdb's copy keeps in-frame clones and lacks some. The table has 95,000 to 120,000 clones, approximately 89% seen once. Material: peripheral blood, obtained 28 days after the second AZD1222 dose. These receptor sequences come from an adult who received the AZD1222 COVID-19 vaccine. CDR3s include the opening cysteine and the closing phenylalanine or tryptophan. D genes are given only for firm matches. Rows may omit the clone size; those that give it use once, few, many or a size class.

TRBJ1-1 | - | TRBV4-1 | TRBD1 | CASSQVGTGNTEAFF | TGCGCCAGCAGCCAAGTAGGGACAGGGAACACTGAAGCTTTCTTT
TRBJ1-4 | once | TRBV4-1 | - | CASSHEGVANEKLFF | TGCGCCAGCAGCCACGAGGGGGTTGCTAATGAAAAACTGTTTTTT
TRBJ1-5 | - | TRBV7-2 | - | CASSLAETQPQHF | TGTGCCAGCAGCTTAGCGGAGACTCAGCCCCAGCATTTT
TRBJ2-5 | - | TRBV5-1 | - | CASSLAGAQETQYF | TGCGCCAGCAGCTTGGCGGGGGCCCAAGAGACCCAGTACTTC
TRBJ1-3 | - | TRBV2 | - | CASSDQVTSGNTIYF | TGTGCCAGCAGTGACCAGGTGACCTCTGGAAACACCATATATTTT
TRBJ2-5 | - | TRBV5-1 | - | CASSLAAAGQYKETQYF | TGCGCCAGCAGCTTGGCCGCGGCAGGGCAATACAAAGAGACCCAGTACTTC
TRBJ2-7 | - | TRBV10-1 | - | CADSPAGREQYF | TGCGCCGACTCGCCAGCCGGGCGGGAGCAGTACTTC
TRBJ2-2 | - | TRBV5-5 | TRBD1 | CASSFGGTGNTGELFF | TGTGCCAGCAGCTTTGGTGGGACAGGGAACACCGGGGAGCTGTTTTTT
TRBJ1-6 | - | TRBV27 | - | CASSLFGRRDSPLHF | TGTGCCAGCAGTTTATTCGGGAGACGTGATTCACCCCTCCACTTT
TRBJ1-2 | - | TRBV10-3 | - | CAISESGFDYGYTF | TGTGCCATCAGTGAGTCAGGCTTCGACTATGGCTACACCTTC
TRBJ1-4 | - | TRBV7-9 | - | CASSLVGNPNEKLFF | TGTGCCAGCAGCTTAGTAGGGAATCCTAATGAAAAACTGTTTTTT
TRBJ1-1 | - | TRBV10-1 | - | CASSEKRGAEAFF | TGCGCCAGCAGTGAGAAGCGTGGCGCTGAAGCTTTCTTT
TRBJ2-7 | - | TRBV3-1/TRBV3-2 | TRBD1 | CASSQGTGTTYEQYF | TGTGCCAGCAGCCAAGGGACAGGGACCACCTACGAGCAGTACTTC
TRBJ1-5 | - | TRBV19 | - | CASSIVGGNQPQHF | TGTGCCAGTAGTATAGTCGGCGGGAATCAGCCCCAGCATTTT
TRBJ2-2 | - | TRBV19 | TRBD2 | CASSARAGGNTGELFF | TGTGCCAGTAGTGCCCGGGCGGGGGGAAACACCGGGGAGCTGTTTTTT
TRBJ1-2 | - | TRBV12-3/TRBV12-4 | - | CASTRLSEGYTF | TGTGCCAGCACCCGCCTATCCGAAGGCTACACCTTC